The rows below give T cell receptor beta chains drawn from one sample of a study of Ad26.COV2.S vaccination and SARS-CoV-2 variants. Assay used: immunoSEQ multiplex PCR; TCRdb lists only in-frame clones, some missing. The table includes more than 250,000 clones, about 89% detected once. The sequencing used peripheral blood, collected in a trial of Ad26.COV2.S vaccine versus placebo. These receptors all stem from a person between 18 and 60 years old who received the Ad26.COV2.S COVID-19 vaccine or a placebo. Both conserved end residues are part of each CDR3. D genes are given only for firm matches. A row's size may be missing; if present it is once, few, many or a size class.

CDR3 DNA: TGCGCCAGCAGGTCGGGGACAGCCCAAGAGACCCAGTACTTC
CDR3 protein: CASRSGTAQETQYF
clone size: NA
D gene: TRBD1
V gene: TRBV5-1
J gene: TRBJ2-5

CDR3 DNA: TGTGCCAGCAGCCAGGGGCAGAACACTGAAGCTTTCTTT
CDR3 protein: CASSQGQNTEAFF
clone size: few
D gene: NA
V gene: TRBV14
J gene: TRBJ1-1

CDR3 DNA: TGTGCCTGGAGTCGGCAGGACAATCAGCCCCAGCATTTT
CDR3 protein: CAWSRQDNQPQHF
clone size: NA
D gene: NA
V gene: TRBV30
J gene: TRBJ1-5

CDR3 DNA: TGTGCCAGCAGTTTACGTCCGCGCTCAACTAATGAAAAACTGTTTTTT
CDR3 protein: CASSLRPRSTNEKLFF
clone size: NA
D gene: NA
V gene: TRBV27
J gene: TRBJ1-4

CDR3 DNA: TGTGCCAGCTCCCCGGCGTGGAGTCGTAATGAGCAGTTCTTC
CDR3 protein: CASSPAWSRNEQFF
clone size: NA
D gene: NA
V gene: TRBV18
J gene: TRBJ2-1

CDR3 DNA: TGTGCCAGCAGCCAGGGACAGGGGGATGAGTGTGAGCAGTTCTTC
CDR3 protein: CASSQGQGDECEQFF
clone size: NA
D gene: TRBD1
V gene: TRBV6-5
J gene: TRBJ2-1

CDR3 DNA: TGTGCCAGCAGCCGAACTAGCGGGAGGGAGAGTAGGAACGAGCAGTACTTC
CDR3 protein: CASSRTSGRESRNEQYF
clone size: NA
D gene: TRBD2
V gene: TRBV11-2
J gene: TRBJ2-7

CDR3 DNA: TGTGCCAGCAGCCAAGGACAGGGGGCGGTGACTGAAGCTTTCTTT
CDR3 protein: CASSQGQGAVTEAFF
clone size: NA
D gene: TRBD1
V gene: TRBV4-2
J gene: TRBJ1-1

CDR3 DNA: TGTGCCAGCAGCTTAGTTCTGACAGGGGGGGAGCTGTTTTTT
CDR3 protein: CASSLVLTGGELFF
clone size: NA
D gene: TRBD1
V gene: TRBV7-6
J gene: TRBJ2-2

CDR3 DNA: TGTGCCAGTAGTAAACCGGGACAGGGTCTCAAGAATGAAAAACTGTTTTTT
CDR3 protein: CASSKPGQGLKNEKLFF
clone size: NA
D gene: TRBD1
V gene: TRBV19
J gene: TRBJ1-4

CDR3 DNA: TGTGCCAGCTCACCTCCGACAGGGCTCTATGGCTACACCTTC
CDR3 protein: CASSPPTGLYGYTF
clone size: NA
D gene: TRBD1
V gene: TRBV18
J gene: TRBJ1-2

CDR3 DNA: TGTGCCGCCAGGGCAGTAGCGGGAGCTTCCGAGACCCAGTACTTC
CDR3 protein: CAARAVAGASETQYF
clone size: once
D gene: TRBD2
V gene: TRBV19
J gene: TRBJ2-5

CDR3 DNA: TGTGCCAGCAGCGCCTTTGGAAGGGGCTTCGAGCAGTACTTC
CDR3 protein: CASSAFGRGFEQYF
clone size: NA
D gene: NA
V gene: TRBV6-5
J gene: TRBJ2-7

CDR3 DNA: TGCGCCAGCAGCATAGAAAACTATGGCTACACCTTC
CDR3 protein: CASSIENYGYTF
clone size: NA
D gene: NA
V gene: TRBV5-1
J gene: TRBJ1-2

CDR3 DNA: TGCAGCTCCAGTAGAGGGAACAGCGGAGATACGCAGTATTTT
CDR3 protein: CSSSRGNSGDTQYF
clone size: NA
D gene: NA
V gene: TRBV29-1
J gene: TRBJ2-3

CDR3 DNA: TGTGCCTGGGACCTTACACTCGCAGATACGCAGTATTTT
CDR3 protein: CAWDLTLADTQYF
clone size: NA
D gene: NA
V gene: TRBV30
J gene: TRBJ2-3

CDR3 DNA: TGTGCCACCAGTGCCGTTGACAGGGACTACGAGCAGTACTTC
CDR3 protein: CATSAVDRDYEQYF
clone size: NA
D gene: TRBD1
V gene: TRBV24-1
J gene: TRBJ2-7

CDR3 DNA: TGTGCCAGCAGTTCCAACGGTGAGCAGTTCTTC
CDR3 protein: CASSSNGEQFF
clone size: NA
D gene: NA
V gene: TRBV27
J gene: TRBJ2-1

CDR3 DNA: TGTGCCAGCAGCTTAGCCCCAGGGACCTCTGGAAACACCATATATTTT
CDR3 protein: CASSLAPGTSGNTIYF
clone size: once
D gene: NA
V gene: TRBV7-2
J gene: TRBJ1-3

CDR3 DNA: TGTGCCAGCAGTGAAAGTCAGTATGGGTACGAGCAGTACTTC
CDR3 protein: CASSESQYGYEQYF
clone size: NA
D gene: NA
V gene: TRBV2
J gene: TRBJ2-7

CDR3 DNA: TGTGCCAGCAGCTCCGACAGATACGAGCAGTACTTC
CDR3 protein: CASSSDRYEQYF
clone size: NA
D gene: NA
V gene: TRBV5-6
J gene: TRBJ2-7

CDR3 DNA: TGTGCCAGCAGTGAAAGACTAGCGGTCTACACCGGGGAGCTGTTTTTT
CDR3 protein: CASSERLAVYTGELFF
clone size: NA
D gene: TRBD2
V gene: TRBV2
J gene: TRBJ2-2

CDR3 DNA: TGCGCCAGCAGCCAACCGGACAGACACACTGAAGCTTTCTTT
CDR3 protein: CASSQPDRHTEAFF
clone size: NA
D gene: NA
V gene: TRBV4-1
J gene: TRBJ1-1

CDR3 DNA: TGCGCCAGCACGGCCCAGGGGAACGGTGGCTACACCTTC
CDR3 protein: CASTAQGNGGYTF
clone size: NA
D gene: NA
V gene: TRBV10-2
J gene: TRBJ1-2

CDR3 DNA: TGTGCCAGTAGTATTAGGGGCGGCACTGAAGCTTTCTTT
CDR3 protein: CASSIRGGTEAFF
clone size: once
D gene: NA
V gene: TRBV19
J gene: TRBJ1-1

CDR3 DNA: TGCGCCAGCAGCTGGGGTACTCAGACAGGGCTCGGGGCCAACGTCCTGACTTTC
CDR3 protein: CASSWGTQTGLGANVLTF
clone size: NA
D gene: TRBD1
V gene: TRBV5-1
J gene: TRBJ2-6

CDR3 DNA: TGTGCCAGCCGACAGGCACCTAACTATGGCTACACCTTC
CDR3 protein: CASRQAPNYGYTF
clone size: NA
D gene: NA
V gene: TRBV19
J gene: TRBJ1-2

CDR3 DNA: TGTGCCTGGAGCCGAAATTCACAGGGGGAAGCTTTCTTT
CDR3 protein: CAWSRNSQGEAFF
clone size: NA
D gene: TRBD1
V gene: TRBV30
J gene: TRBJ1-1

CDR3 DNA: TGTGCCAGCAGCCAAGCCGGGACAGGGGGCACTGAAGCTTTCTTT
CDR3 protein: CASSQAGTGGTEAFF
clone size: NA
D gene: TRBD1
V gene: TRBV3-1/TRBV3-2
J gene: TRBJ1-1

CDR3 DNA: TGTGCCAGTAGTAGCCAGGCGGGACATAGCAATCAGCCCCAGCATTTT
CDR3 protein: CASSSQAGHSNQPQHF
clone size: NA
D gene: NA
V gene: TRBV19
J gene: TRBJ1-5

CDR3 DNA: TGCGCCAGCAGTCTAGACAGGGGTTACAATGAGCAGTTCTTC
CDR3 protein: CASSLDRGYNEQFF
clone size: NA
D gene: TRBD1
V gene: TRBV10-1
J gene: TRBJ2-1

CDR3 DNA: TGTGCCAGCAGTCCGGGACAGCGAATTCTCTATGGCTACACCTTC
CDR3 protein: CASSPGQRILYGYTF
clone size: NA
D gene: TRBD1
V gene: TRBV27
J gene: TRBJ1-2

CDR3 DNA: TGTGCCAGCAGTGAAGGGACAGGGCGTCGGGAGCAGTACTTC
CDR3 protein: CASSEGTGRREQYF
clone size: NA
D gene: TRBD1
V gene: TRBV6-1
J gene: TRBJ2-7

CDR3 DNA: TGTGCCACCGGAGGGGGCCACCAGCCCCAGCATTTT
CDR3 protein: CATGGGHQPQHF
clone size: NA
D gene: TRBD1
V gene: TRBV12-3/TRBV12-4
J gene: TRBJ1-5

CDR3 DNA: TGTGCCAGCCGCTCTTCTAGCTACAATGAGCAGTTCTTC
CDR3 protein: CASRSSSYNEQFF
clone size: NA
D gene: NA
V gene: TRBV2
J gene: TRBJ2-1

CDR3 DNA: TGTGCCAGCAGCGGAACCCGGCGACAGGGTATCTACGAGCAGTACTTC
CDR3 protein: CASSGTRRQGIYEQYF
clone size: many
D gene: TRBD1
V gene: TRBV7-9
J gene: TRBJ2-7